This TCR beta chain was retrieved from a study of T cells in Graves' hyperthyroidism and ophthalmopathy. It was RNA transcripts that yielded the amplified TCR beta CDR3 regions. Primed by the HTBI set, a first-round RT-PCR was run on the TCR CDR3. TCRdb re-called the multiplex PCR reads through MiXCR, storing one row per CDR3 protein. The repertoire holds 490,000 or so distinct CDR3 sequences, with roughly 22% as singletons. V was cut by 3 bases and J by 8 bases, with 13 bases left in between. The CDR3 totals 13 residues. The PBMCs were taken from around 9 ml of fresh peripheral blood. The chain links TRBV12-3 or TRBV12-4 to TRBJ1-2; D not resolved. The source material was blood. This clonotype was obtained from a woman in her 70s with Graves' ophthalmopathy. The CDR3 spells CASSFAALGGYTF. The DNA for the CDR3 is TGTGCCAGCAGTTTTGCGGCCTTAGGCGGCTACACCTTC.